The sample holds one count of the clone carrying this TCR beta chain. This sample was included in a study of OX40 agonist ivuxolimab in advanced cancers. Here immunoSEQ multiplex PCR was the method, and the copy in TCRdb shows in-frame clones only, minus some. The table lists tens of thousands of clones, more than 70% of them singletons. Trimming took 6 bases from V and 2 from J; bases not matched to a gene: 10. This CDR3 has 16 residues. Germline V CDR1 and CDR2: MNHNY, SVGAGI (reference sequence). The clonotype comes from an adult with an advanced solid tumor such as melanoma, head and neck, liver or kidney cancer. V is TRBV6-6 and J is TRBJ2-7; 10 nucleotides line up with TRBD1. Sequenced here: CD4+ or CD8+ T cells sorted from blood, sampled in a trial of the OX40 agonist ivuxolimab. CDR3 loop: CASSQRGQGGTYEQYF. CDR3 DNA: TGTGCCAGCAGCCAAAGAGGACAGGGGGGAACCTACGAGCAGTACTTC.